The 22 T cell receptor beta chains presented below share a single source sample, sequenced in a study of T cells after yellow fever vaccination. MiXCR, applied by TCRdb to the 5' RACE reads, yields one record per CDR3 protein. The sample contains approximately 74,000 distinct CDR3 sequences, approximately 6.5% of which appear only once. The sample in question was CD8+ T cells sorted from PBMCs, obtained about 5 days after the first yellow fever vaccination. The receptors originated from a man between 18 and 35 years old who received the YFV17D yellow fever vaccine.

The V call is TRBV6-2 or TRBV6-3, the J call TRBJ2-1, with TRBD2 matching over 7 bases. Germline V gives CDR1 MNHEY, CDR2 SVGEGT. The J segment lost 2 bases and the V segment lost 6 bases, leaving 10 bases of the junction unmatched. This CDR3 is built from 16 residues. The DNA of the CDR3 is TGTGCCAGCAGACGCCTAGCGGACGACGCCTACAATGAGCAGTTCTTC. Its protein product is CASRRLADDAYNEQFF.

This clonotype showed up many times. J is TRBJ2-7 and V is TRBV29-1; 8 bases map to TRBD1. Trimming removed 7 bases from V and 6 bases from J; junction bases left unmatched: 5. CDR1 and CDR2 (germline): SQVTM, ANQGSEA. The CDR3 contains 11 residues. The CDR3 region is CSGGQGSEQYF. As DNA, the CDR3 is TGCAGCGGTGGACAGGGTTCCGAGCAGTACTTC.

The table lists this clonotype with many counts. This CDR3 reads CASSFRQLDIYEQYF. In DNA, the CDR3 is TGTGCCAGCAGCTTTAGACAGCTTGATATCTACGAGCAGTACTTC. The chain links TRBV5-6 to TRBJ2-7; D possibly corresponds to TRBD1 (5 bases). The CDR3 length is 15 residues. Trimming pared 2 bases from V and 3 bases from J, leaving 15 bases between. CDR1 and CDR2 (germline): SGHDT, YYEEEE.

This clonotype was detected many times. The chain couples TRBV4-2 to TRBJ2-1, with TRBD2 matching 9 bases. CDR1 is LGHNA and CDR2 is YNFKEQ in the germline V gene. This CDR3 has 15 residues. V lost 0 bases and J lost 3; bases outside the gene matches: 0. The CDR3 sequence: CASSQERGGYNEQFF. The CDR3 coding sequence is TGTGCCAGCAGCCAAGAGCGGGGGGGCTACAATGAGCAGTTCTTC.

This clonotype was recorded a few times. The chain couples TRBV7-8 to TRBJ2-7; the match to TRBD2 covers 14 bases. The CDR3 is 16 residues long. CDR1 and CDR2 from the germline V gene are SGHVS and FQNEAQ. Losses at the gene ends were 5 bases for V and 0 bases for J; bases not matched to a gene: 3. CDR3 DNA sequence: TGTGCCAGCAGCACTGGGACTAGCGGGGGCTCCTACGAGCAGTACGTC. Translating it yields CASSTGTSGGSYEQYV.

This clonotype was seen a few times. CDR3 residues: CSVDKWTEIVEGYTF. Written as DNA, the CDR3 is TGCAGCGTTGATAAGTGGACGGAAATCGTTGAAGGCTACACCTTC. The J gene is TRBJ1-2, the V gene TRBV29-1, with D unresolved. CDR3 length: 15 residues. The V and J ends lost 3 bases and 8 bases respectively, with 22 bases between them. The V gene's germline CDR1 is SQVTM and CDR2 ANQGSEA.

The V and J genes are TRBV7-9 and TRBJ2-5; 8 nucleotides line up with TRBD2. Germline CDR1 and CDR2: SEHNR and FQNEAQ (reference sequence). CDR3 length equals 13 residues. The J segment lost 5 bases and the V segment lost 11 bases, leaving 10 bases of the junction unmatched. The CDR3 reads CADQTGGTETQYF. CDR3 sequence (DNA): TGTGCCGACCAGACGGGGGGGACGGAGACCCAGTACTTC.

This clonotype has just a few counts. The J gene is TRBJ1-6, the V gene TRBV5-1; no definite D call. V lost 2 bases, J lost 2 bases, and 8 bases lay in between. Germline values: CDR1 SGHRS, CDR2 YFSETQ. The CDR3 sequence is 15 residues long. In DNA, the CDR3 is TGCGCCAGCAGCTTTCTGGGAACCTATAATTCACCCCTCCACTTT. Residues: CASSFLGTYNSPLHF. The whole variable domain, remainder taken from reference TRBV5-1 and TRBJ1-6, is KAGVTQTPRYLIKTRGQQVTLSCSPISGHRSVSWYQQTPGQGLQFLFEYFSETQRNKGNFPGRFSGRQFSNSRSEMNVSTLELGDSALYLCASSFLGTYNSPLHFGNGTRLTVT.

This clonotype was seen many times. The J gene is TRBJ2-3, the V gene TRBV12-3 or TRBV12-4; TRBD2 agrees at 10 bases. This CDR3 is 13 amino acids long. The V gene end was trimmed by 8 bases and the J gene end by 1 base; junction bases not matched to a gene: 0. The CDR3 coding sequence is TGTGCCAGCGGGACTAGCGGCACAGATACGCAGTATTTT. Amino acids: CASGTSGTDTQYF.

The CDR3 loop is CASSLGAVGELFF. The CDR3 DNA reads TGTGCCAGCAGCTTAGGAGCGGTCGGGGAGCTGTTTTTT. The chain employs TRBV11-1 and TRBJ2-2; D is possibly TRBD2 (5 bases). CDR3 length: 13 amino acids. Germline V gene sequence: CDR1 SGHAT, CDR2 FQDESV (reference sequence). The ends were cut back, 1 base at V and 7 bases at J, with 7 bases in the middle.

There are many counts of this clonotype. The CDR3 is CASSQVHTEAFF. The CDR3, as DNA: TGCGCCAGCAGCCAAGTGCACACTGAAGCTTTCTTT. The chain uses TRBV4-1 and TRBJ1-1, with no clear D. V lost 1 base and J lost 3, with 3 bases in between. The CDR3 runs 12 residues. The germline V gene has CDR1 MGHRA and CDR2 YSYEKL.

In its sample, this clonotype was seen many times. This chain joins TRBV20-1 and TRBJ2-2; 8 bases fit TRBD2. The CDR3 sequence is 14 residues long. In germline, CDR1 is DFQATT, CDR2 SNEGSKA (reference sequence). Unmatched junction bases numbered 2, after V lost 2 bases and J lost 3 bases. The CDR3 loop is CSARSSGDTGELFF. The CDR3 region has the DNA TGCAGTGCTAGAAGTAGCGGGGACACCGGGGAGCTGTTTTTT.

This clonotype was recorded at least ten times. The chain employs TRBV7-2 and TRBJ2-5, with a possible D match to TRBD2 (5 bases). The length of the CDR3 is 15 residues. Germline V lookup: CDR1 SGHTA, CDR2 FQGNSA. The ends were cut back, 5 bases at V and 4 bases at J, with 17 bases in the middle. The CDR3: CASSPFRGIGETQYF. CDR3 DNA sequence: TGTGCCAGCAGCCCCTTCCGGGGAATTGGAGAGACCCAGTACTTC.

This clonotype was detected a few times. This chain joins TRBV7-9 and TRBJ1-1; 8 positions match TRBD1. The germline V gene encodes CDR1 SEHNR and CDR2 FQNEAQ (reference sequence). This CDR3 comprises 15 residues. V gave up 1 base and J gave up 4 bases; unmatched junction bases: 5. CDR3 DNA: TGTGCCAGCAGCTTAGAGAGGACAGGGCCCACTGAAGCTTTCTTT. It translates to CASSLERTGPTEAFF. The variable domain in full, with the rest retrieved from reference TRBV7-9 and TRBJ1-1, is DTGVSQNPRHKITKRGQNVTFRCDPISEHNRLYWYRQTLGQGPEFLTYFQNEAQLEKSRLLSDRFSAERPKGSFSTLEIQRTEQGDSAMYLCASSLERTGPTEAFFGQGTRLTVV.

Ten or more counts support this clonotype. This sequence joins TRBV5-1 and TRBJ2-2, with D maybe TRBD2 (7 bases). The V and J ends lost 4 bases and 3 bases respectively, with 16 bases between them. In germline, CDR1 is SGHRS, CDR2 YFSETQ. The CDR3 spans 16 residues. In DNA, the CDR3 is TGCGCCAGCAGCCCGGACGGGGGGCGCCACACCGGGGAGCTGTTTTTT. Residues: CASSPDGGRHTGELFF.

This clonotype was detected only a few times. This rearrangement joins TRBV4-2 to TRBJ2-3; TRBD2 might be the D (5 bases). Trimming stripped 1 base from V and 4 bases from J, with 9 bases between. The CDR3 sequence is 14 residues long. Germline V gives CDR1 LGHNA, CDR2 YNFKEQ. CDR3 region: CASSQVRRSDTQYF. In DNA form, the CDR3 reads TGTGCCAGCAGCCAAGTCAGGAGGTCAGATACGCAGTATTTT.

In this sample, this clonotype turned up a few times. CDR3 protein: CASSQALGEQYF. The CDR3 DNA follows: TGTGCCAGCAGCCAAGCCCTGGGTGAGCAGTACTTC. The chain carries TRBV4-2 and TRBJ2-7; D ambiguous. The CDR3 has 12 amino acids. V was clipped by 1 base and J by 7 bases, with 8 bases between them. Germline V gene sequence: CDR1 LGHNA, CDR2 YNFKEQ.

The chain is built from TRBV15 and TRBJ1-2; D perhaps matches TRBD1 (5 bases). Germline CDR1 LNHNV, CDR2 YYDKDF (reference sequence). The CDR3 length is 15 residues. V was shortened by 3 bases and J by 0 bases, with 11 bases between the two germline ends. The CDR3 sequence is CATSRWDGANYGYTF. The CDR3 DNA reads TGTGCCACCAGCAGGTGGGACGGGGCTAACTATGGCTACACCTTC.

The table lists this clonotype with a few counts. The chain employs TRBV3-1 and TRBJ1-2; a weak D match, TRBD1 (5 bases). Deletions cut 1 base from V and 4 bases from J, with 10 bases between. This CDR3 contains 14 residues. The germline V gene has CDR1 LGHDT and CDR2 YNNKEL (reference sequence). Written as DNA, the CDR3 is TGTGCCAGCAGCCAAGTAGGGGTGAGCTATGGCTACACCTTC. As protein: CASSQVGVSYGYTF.

The chain employs TRBV5-1 and TRBJ1-4; D uncertain. The germline V gene has CDR1 SGHRS and CDR2 YFSETQ. The length of the CDR3 is 15 residues. V was cut by 0 bases and J by 0 bases, with 6 bases left in between. CDR3: CASSLDGSTNEKLFF. The CDR3 nucleotides read TGCGCCAGCAGCTTGGATGGGTCAACTAATGAAAAACTGTTTTTT.

The genes are TRBV20-1 and TRBJ2-1, with 9 bases identical to TRBD2. The V and J ends lost 1 base and 9 bases, in that order; junction bases with no gene match: 7. CDR1 is DFQATT and CDR2 is SNEGSKA in the germline V gene (reference sequence). The length of the CDR3 is 14 residues. The CDR3 here is CSARARLAEAEQFF. CDR3 sequence (DNA): TGCAGTGCTAGAGCGAGACTAGCGGAGGCTGAGCAGTTCTTC.

This clonotype occurred many times. The J gene is TRBJ2-3, the V gene TRBV7-9; 7 bases align to TRBD2. After removal of 5 bases from V and 6 bases from J, the junction contained 11 bases not matched to a gene. The CDR3 is 15 amino acids. In germline, CDR1 is SEHNR, CDR2 FQNEAQ (reference sequence). The CDR3 loop reads CASSQRVAGRDTQYF. Here the CDR3 DNA reads TGTGCCAGCAGCCAGCGAGTAGCGGGCCGTGATACGCAGTATTTT.